The 2 T cell receptor beta chains below were found in one sample sequenced in a study of T cell responses to AZD1222 COVID-19 vaccine. Repertoires were generated with immunoSEQ multiplex PCR, while TCRdb's copy carries only in-frame clones and drops some. This sample has over 95,000 clones; approximately 90% occur once, and the top ten carry 4.5%. The sample consisted of peripheral blood, taken on day 0 of AZD1222 vaccination. The receptors shown here come from an adult in good health.

This chain connects TRBV6-5 to TRBJ1-1; no clear D gene. V lost 8 bases, J lost 2 bases, and 12 bases lay in between. This CDR3 spans 13 amino acids. Germline CDR1 and CDR2: MNHEY and SVGAGI. DNA of the CDR3: TGTGCCAGCGCGAGGGTGGAAAACACTGAAGCTTTCTTT. This sequence encodes CASARVENTEAFF.

This clone is a singleton in its sample. V gene TRBV6-4 combines with J gene TRBJ2-2, with TRBD1 identical over 8 bases. CDR3 length: 14 amino acids. V shed 3 bases and J 7 bases; nucleotides not matched to a gene: 4. Germline CDR1 reads MRHNA; CDR2 reads SNTAGT. CDR3 amino acids: CASSEQGAGGELFF. The CDR3 DNA follows: TGTGCCAGCAGTGAGCAGGGGGCTGGCGGGGAGCTGTTTTTT.